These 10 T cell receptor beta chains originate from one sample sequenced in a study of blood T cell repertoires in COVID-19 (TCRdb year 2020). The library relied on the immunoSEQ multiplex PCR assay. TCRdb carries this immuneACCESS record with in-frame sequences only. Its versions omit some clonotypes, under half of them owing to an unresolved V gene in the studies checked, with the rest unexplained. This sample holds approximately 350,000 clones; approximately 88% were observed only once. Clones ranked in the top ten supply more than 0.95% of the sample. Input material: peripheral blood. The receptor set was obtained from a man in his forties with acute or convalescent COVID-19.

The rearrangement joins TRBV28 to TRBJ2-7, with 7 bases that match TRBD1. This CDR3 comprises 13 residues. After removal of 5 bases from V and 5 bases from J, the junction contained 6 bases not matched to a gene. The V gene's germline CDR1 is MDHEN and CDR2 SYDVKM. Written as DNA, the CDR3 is TGTGCCAGCAGTCTCAGGGGGACGGACGAGCAGTACTTC. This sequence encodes CASSLRGTDEQYF.

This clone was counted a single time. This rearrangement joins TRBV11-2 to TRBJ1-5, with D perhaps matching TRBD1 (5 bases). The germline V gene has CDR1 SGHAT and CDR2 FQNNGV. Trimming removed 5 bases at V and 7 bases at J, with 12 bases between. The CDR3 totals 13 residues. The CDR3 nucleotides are TGTGCCAGCAGCCAGGGAGGTGGACAGCCCCAGCATTTT. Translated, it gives CASSQGGGQPQHF.

Here the CDR3 reads CSVEGIAGRRAGELFF. The DNA for the CDR3 is TGCAGCGTTGAGGGGATAGCGGGACGCAGGGCCGGGGAGCTGTTTTTT. The J gene is TRBJ2-2, the V gene TRBV29-1, with 8 bases aligning to TRBD2. This CDR3 has 16 amino acids. V gave up 3 bases and J gave up 6 bases; unmatched junction bases: 12. The germline gives CDR1 SQVTM, CDR2 ANQGSEA.

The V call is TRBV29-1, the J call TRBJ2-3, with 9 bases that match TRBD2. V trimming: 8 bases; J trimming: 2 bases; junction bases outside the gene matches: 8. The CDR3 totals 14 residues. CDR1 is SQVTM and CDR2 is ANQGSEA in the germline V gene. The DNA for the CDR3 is TGCAGCTCTCTGACTAGCGGAGTCACAGATACGCAGTATTTT. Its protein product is CSSLTSGVTDTQYF.

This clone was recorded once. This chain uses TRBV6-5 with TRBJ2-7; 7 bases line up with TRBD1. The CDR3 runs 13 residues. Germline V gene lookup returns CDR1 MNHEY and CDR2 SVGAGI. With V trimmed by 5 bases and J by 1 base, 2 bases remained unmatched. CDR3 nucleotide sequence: TGTGCCAGCAGTCGGGGACAGTCCTACGAGCAGTACTTC. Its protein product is CASSRGQSYEQYF.

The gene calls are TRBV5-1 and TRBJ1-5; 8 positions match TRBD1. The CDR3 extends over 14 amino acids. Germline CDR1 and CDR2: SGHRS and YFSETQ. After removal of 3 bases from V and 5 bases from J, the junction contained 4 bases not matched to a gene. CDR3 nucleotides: TGCGCCAGCAGCTCTCAGGGGGCGGATCAGCCCCAGCATTTT. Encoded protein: CASSSQGADQPQHF. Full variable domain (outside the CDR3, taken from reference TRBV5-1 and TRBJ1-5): KAGVTQTPRYLIKTRGQQVTLSCSPISGHRSVSWYQQTPGQGLQFLFEYFSETQRNKGNFPGRFSGRQFSNSRSEMNVSTLELGDSALYLCASSSQGADQPQHFGDGTRLSIL.

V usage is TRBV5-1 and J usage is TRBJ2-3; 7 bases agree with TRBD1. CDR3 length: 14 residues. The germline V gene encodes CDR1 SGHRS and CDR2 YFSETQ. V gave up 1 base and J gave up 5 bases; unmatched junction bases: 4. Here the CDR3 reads CASSLPTGEDTQYF. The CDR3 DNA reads TGCGCCAGCAGCTTGCCCACAGGGGAAGATACGCAGTATTTT.

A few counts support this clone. The CDR3: CASSLDRGHDGYGYTF. The CDR3 DNA reads as TGTGCCAGTAGTTTGGACAGGGGGCACGATGGCTATGGCTACACCTTC. The V call is TRBV19, the J call TRBJ1-2, with 11 bases matching TRBD1. Germline V gene data show CDR1 as LNHDA and CDR2 as SQIVND (reference sequence). V lost 5 bases, J lost 4 bases, and 9 bases stayed unmatched. The CDR3 totals 16 residues.

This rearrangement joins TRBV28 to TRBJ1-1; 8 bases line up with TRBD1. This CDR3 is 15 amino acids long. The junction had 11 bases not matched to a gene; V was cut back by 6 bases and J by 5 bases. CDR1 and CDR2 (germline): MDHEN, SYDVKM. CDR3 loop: CASSNFTGGKTEAFF. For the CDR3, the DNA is TGTGCCAGCAGCAACTTCACAGGGGGGAAAACTGAAGCTTTCTTT.

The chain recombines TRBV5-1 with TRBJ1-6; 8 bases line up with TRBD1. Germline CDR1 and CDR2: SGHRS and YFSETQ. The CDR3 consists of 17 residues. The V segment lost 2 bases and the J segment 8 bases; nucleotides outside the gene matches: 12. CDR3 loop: CASSFSDSGGIYSPLHF. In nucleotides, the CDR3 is TGCGCCAGCAGCTTTTCAGATTCAGGGGGCATTTATTCACCCCTCCACTTT.